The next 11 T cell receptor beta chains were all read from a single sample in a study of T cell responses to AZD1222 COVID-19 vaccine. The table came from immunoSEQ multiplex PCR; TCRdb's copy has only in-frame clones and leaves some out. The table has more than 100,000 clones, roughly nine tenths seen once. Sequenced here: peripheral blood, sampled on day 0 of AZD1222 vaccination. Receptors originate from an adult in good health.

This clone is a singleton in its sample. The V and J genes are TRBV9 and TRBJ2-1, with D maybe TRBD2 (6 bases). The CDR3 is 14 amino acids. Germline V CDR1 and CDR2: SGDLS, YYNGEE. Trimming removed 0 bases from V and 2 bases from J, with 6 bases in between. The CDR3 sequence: CASSVGEAYNEQFF. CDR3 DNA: TGTGCCAGCAGCGTAGGGGAGGCCTACAATGAGCAGTTCTTC.

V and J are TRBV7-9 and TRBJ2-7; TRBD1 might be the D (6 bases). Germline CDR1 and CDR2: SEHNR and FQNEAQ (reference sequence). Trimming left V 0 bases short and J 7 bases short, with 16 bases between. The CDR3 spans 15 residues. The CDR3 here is CASSLAFGDTLEQYF. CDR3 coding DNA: TGTGCCAGCAGCTTAGCGTTTGGGGACACCTTGGAGCAGTACTTC.

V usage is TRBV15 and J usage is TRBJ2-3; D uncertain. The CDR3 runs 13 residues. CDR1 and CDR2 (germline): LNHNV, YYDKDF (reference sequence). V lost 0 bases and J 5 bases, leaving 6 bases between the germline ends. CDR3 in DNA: TGTGCCACCAGCAGAGAAAGGTTAGATACGCAGTATTTT. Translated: CATSRERLDTQYF.

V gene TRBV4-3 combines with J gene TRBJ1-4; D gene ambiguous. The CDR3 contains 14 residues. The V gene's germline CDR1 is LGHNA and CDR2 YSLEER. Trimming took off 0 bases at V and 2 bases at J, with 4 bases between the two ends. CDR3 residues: CASSQEATNEKLFF. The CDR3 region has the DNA TGCGCCAGCAGCCAAGAGGCTACTAATGAAAAACTGTTTTTT.

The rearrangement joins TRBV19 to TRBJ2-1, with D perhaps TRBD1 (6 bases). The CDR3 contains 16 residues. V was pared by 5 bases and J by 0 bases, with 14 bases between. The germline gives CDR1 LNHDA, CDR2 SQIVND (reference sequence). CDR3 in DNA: TGTGCCAGTAGTCCCAGGGGCCGAAGCTCCTACAATGAGCAGTTCTTC. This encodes CASSPRGRSSYNEQFF.

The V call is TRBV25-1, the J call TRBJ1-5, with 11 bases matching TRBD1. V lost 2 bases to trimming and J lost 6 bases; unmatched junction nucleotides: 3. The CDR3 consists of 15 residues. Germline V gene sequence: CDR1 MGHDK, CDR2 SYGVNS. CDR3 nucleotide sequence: TGTGCCAGCAGTGAAGCTGGGACAGGGGGTCAGCCCCAGCATTTT. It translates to CASSEAGTGGQPQHF.

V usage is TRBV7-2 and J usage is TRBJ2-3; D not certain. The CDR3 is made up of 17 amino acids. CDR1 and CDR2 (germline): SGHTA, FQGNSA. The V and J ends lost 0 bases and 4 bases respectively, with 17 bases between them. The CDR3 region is CASSLARVESFPDTQYF. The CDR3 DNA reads TGTGCCAGCAGCTTAGCCCGGGTAGAGTCCTTCCCAGATACGCAGTATTTT.

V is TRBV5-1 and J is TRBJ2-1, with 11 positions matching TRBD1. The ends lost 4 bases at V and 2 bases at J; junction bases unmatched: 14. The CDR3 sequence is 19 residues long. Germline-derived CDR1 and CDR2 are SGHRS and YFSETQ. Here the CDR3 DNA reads TGCGCCAGCAGCGTACCACGCCATCCGGGACAGGGGGCCTACAATGAGCAGTTCTTC. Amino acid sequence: CASSVPRHPGQGAYNEQFF.

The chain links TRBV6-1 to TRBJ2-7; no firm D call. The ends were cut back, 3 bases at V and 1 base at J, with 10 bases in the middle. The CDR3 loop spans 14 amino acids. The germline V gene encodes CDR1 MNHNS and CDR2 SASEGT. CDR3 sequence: CASSDPAESYEQYF. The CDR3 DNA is TGTGCCAGCAGTGATCCAGCCGAGTCCTACGAGCAGTACTTC.

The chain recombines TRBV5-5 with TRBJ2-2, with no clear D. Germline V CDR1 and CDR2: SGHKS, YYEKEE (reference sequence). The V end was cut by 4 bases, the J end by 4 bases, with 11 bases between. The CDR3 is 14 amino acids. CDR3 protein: CASSPGGSTGELFF. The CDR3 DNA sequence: TGTGCCAGCAGCCCCGGTGGGTCCACCGGGGAGCTGTTTTTT.

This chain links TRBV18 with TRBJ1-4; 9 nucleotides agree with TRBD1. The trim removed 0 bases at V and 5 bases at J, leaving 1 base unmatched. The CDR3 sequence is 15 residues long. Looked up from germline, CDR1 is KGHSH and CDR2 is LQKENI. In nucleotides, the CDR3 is TGTGCCAGCTCACCACCGACAGGGGGGAATGAAAAACTGTTTTTT. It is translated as CASSPPTGGNEKLFF.